This TCR beta chain appears in the sequencing data of a study of PD-L1 blockade in urothelial cancer. Study context: At 3 weeks (second dose) and 6 weeks after starting treatment, blood was analyzed.

In germline, CDR1 is SGDLS, CDR2 YYNGEE. The germline V and J ends were trimmed by 6 bases and 4 bases, with 16 bases remaining between them. The CDR3 is 14 amino acids. Synthetic analogs of TCR templates were spiked into every PCR. The repertoire was sequenced with immunoSEQ multiplex PCR; TCRdb's copy has only in-frame clones and lacks some. This table has fewer than 100,000 clones, around four fifths appearing once. This sample's time point: pretreatment peripheral blood. This specimen consisted of PBMCs, obtained around atezolizumab (anti-PD-L1) treatment. V usage is TRBV9 and J usage is TRBJ2-5; the D gene is possibly TRBD2 (7 bases). The source is a man aged 40-50 years with urothelial cancer. The CDR3 spells CASNSGRGGETQYF. DNA for the CDR3: TGTGCCAGCAACTCTGGGAGGGGGGGAGAGACCCAGTACTTC. Drawing the rest from reference TRBV9 and TRBJ2-5, the complete variable domain is DSGVTQTPKHLITATGQRVTLRCSPRSGDLSVYWYQQSLDQGLQFLIQYYNGEERAKGNILERFSAQQFPDLHSELNLSSLELGDSALYFCASNSGRGGETQYFGPGTRLLVL.